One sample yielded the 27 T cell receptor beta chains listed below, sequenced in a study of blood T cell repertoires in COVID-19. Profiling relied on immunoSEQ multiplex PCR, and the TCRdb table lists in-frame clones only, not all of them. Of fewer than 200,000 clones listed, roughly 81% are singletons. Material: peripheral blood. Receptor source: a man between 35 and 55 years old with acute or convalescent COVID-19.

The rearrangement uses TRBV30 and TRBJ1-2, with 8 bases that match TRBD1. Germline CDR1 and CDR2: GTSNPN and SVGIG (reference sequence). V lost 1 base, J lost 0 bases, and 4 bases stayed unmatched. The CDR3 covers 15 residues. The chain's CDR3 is CAWSDHRGANYGYTF. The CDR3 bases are TGTGCCTGGAGTGATCACAGGGGGGCTAACTATGGCTACACCTTC.

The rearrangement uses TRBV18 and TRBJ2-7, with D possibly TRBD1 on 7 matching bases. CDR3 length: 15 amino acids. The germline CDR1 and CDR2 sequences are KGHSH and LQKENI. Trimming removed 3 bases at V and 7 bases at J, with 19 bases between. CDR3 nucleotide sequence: TGTGCCAGCTCACCGCAGGGACAGCGGGCGGGTGAGCAGTACTTC. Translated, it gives CASSPQGQRAGEQYF.

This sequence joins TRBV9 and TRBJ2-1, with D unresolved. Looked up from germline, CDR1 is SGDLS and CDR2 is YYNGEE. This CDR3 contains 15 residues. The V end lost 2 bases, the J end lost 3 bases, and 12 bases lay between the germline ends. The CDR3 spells CASSVSGFGYNEQFF. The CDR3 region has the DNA TGTGCCAGCAGCGTGTCCGGGTTTGGCTACAATGAGCAGTTCTTC.

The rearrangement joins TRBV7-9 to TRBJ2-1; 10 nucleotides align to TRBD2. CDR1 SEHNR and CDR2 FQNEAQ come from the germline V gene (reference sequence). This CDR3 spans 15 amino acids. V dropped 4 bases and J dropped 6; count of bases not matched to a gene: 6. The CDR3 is CASSSERGGLNEQFF. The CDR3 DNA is TGTGCCAGCAGCTCCGAGCGGGGGGGCCTCAATGAGCAGTTCTTC.

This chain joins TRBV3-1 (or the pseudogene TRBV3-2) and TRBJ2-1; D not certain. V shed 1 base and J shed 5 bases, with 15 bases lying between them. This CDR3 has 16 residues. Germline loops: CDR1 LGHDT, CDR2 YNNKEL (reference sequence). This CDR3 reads CASSQGSLVIDNEQFF. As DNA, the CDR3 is TGTGCCAGCAGCCAAGGCTCTCTAGTGATCGACAATGAGCAGTTCTTC.

The chain's CDR3 is CASSPPVTNTQYF. CDR3 DNA sequence: TGTGCCAGCTCACCACCGGTTACAAATACGCAGTATTTT. The chain is built from TRBV18 and TRBJ2-3; D unresolved. CDR3 size: 13 residues. In germline, CDR1 is KGHSH, CDR2 LQKENI. With 0 bases removed from V and 7 bases from J, the gap between germline ends came to 8 bases.

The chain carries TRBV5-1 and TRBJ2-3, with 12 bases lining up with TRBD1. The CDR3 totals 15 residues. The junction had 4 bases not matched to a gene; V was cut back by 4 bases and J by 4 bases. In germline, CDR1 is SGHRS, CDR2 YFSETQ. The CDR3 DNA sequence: TGCGCCAGCAGCCCGGGACAGGGGGCCGCAGATACGCAGTATTTT. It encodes CASSPGQGAADTQYF.

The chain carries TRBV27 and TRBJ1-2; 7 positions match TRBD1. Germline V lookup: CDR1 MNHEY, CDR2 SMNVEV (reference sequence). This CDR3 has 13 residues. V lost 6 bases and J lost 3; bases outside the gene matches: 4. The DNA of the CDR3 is TGTGCCAGCAGACAGGGGAGCGACTATGGCTACACCTTC. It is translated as CASRQGSDYGYTF.

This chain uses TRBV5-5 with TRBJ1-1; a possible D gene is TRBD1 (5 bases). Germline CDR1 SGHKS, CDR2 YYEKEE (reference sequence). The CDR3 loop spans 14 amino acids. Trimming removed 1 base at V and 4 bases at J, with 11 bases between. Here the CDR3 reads CASSLSRTPTEAFF. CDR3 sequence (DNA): TGTGCCAGCAGCTTGAGCAGGACACCCACTGAAGCTTTCTTT.

Here the CDR3 DNA reads TGTGCCAGCAGTCAGCGGAACACTGAAGCTTTCTTT. Its translation: CASSQRNTEAFF. This chain joins TRBV6-5 and TRBJ1-1; D is unclear. Germline-derived CDR1 and CDR2 are MNHEY and SVGAGI. This CDR3 comprises 12 residues. Trimming shortened V by 5 bases and J by 1 base, and 5 bases separated the two germline ends.

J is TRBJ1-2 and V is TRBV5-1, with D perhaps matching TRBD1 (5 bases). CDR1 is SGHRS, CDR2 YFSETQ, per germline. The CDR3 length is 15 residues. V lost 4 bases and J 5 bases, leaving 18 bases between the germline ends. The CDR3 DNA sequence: TGCGCCAGCAGCCTCGGGATGACTGGGGGGTATGGCTACACCTTC. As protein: CASSLGMTGGYGYTF.

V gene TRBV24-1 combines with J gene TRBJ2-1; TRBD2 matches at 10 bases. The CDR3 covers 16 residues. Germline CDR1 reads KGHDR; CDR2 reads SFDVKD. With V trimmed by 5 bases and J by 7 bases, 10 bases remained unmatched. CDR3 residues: CATSALSGGGRNEQFF. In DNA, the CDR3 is TGTGCCACCAGTGCCTTAAGCGGGGGGGGACGGAATGAGCAGTTCTTC.

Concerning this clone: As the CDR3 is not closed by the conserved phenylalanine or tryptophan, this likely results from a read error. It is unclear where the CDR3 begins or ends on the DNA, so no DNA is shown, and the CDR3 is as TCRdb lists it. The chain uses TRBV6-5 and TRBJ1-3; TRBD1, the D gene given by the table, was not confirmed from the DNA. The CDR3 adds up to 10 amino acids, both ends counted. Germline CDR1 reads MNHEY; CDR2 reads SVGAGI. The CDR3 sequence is CAGDAGGRLP.

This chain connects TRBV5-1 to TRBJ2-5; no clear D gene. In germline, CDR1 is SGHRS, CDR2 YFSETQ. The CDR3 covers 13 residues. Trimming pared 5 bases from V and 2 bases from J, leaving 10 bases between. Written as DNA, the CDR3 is TGCGCCAGCAGTGGGTTAGCACAAGAGACCCAGTACTTC. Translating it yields CASSGLAQETQYF.

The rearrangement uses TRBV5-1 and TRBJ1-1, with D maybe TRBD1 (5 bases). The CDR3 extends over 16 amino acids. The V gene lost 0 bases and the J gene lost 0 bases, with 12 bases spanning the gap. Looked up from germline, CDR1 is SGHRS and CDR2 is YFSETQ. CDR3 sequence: CASSLEGVGLNTEAFF. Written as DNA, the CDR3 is TGCGCCAGCAGCTTGGAAGGGGTAGGGTTGAACACTGAAGCTTTCTTT.

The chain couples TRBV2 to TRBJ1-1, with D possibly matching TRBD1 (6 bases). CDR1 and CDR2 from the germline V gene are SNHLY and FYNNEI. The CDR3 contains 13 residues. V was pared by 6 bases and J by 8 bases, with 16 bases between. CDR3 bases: TGTGCCAGCAGGGACAGAGGGTGGACCGAAGCTTTCTTT. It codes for CASRDRGWTEAFF. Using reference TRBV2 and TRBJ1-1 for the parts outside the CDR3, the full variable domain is EPEVTQTPSHQVTQMGQEVILRCVPISNHLYFYWYRQILGQKVEFLVSFYNNEISEKSEIFDDQFSVERPDGSNFTLKIRSTKLEDSAMYFCASRDRGWTEAFFGQGTRLTVV.

CDR3 residues: CASSRSSDLLSNYGYTF. For the CDR3, the DNA is TGTGCCAGCAGTCGGTCGTCAGATCTTCTTTCCAACTATGGCTACACCTTC. This sequence joins TRBV6-6 and TRBJ1-2; D gene uncertain. Trimming took off 5 bases at V and 2 bases at J, with 21 bases between the two ends. The CDR3 spans 17 residues. From germline, CDR1 is MNHNY and CDR2 SVGAGI (reference sequence).

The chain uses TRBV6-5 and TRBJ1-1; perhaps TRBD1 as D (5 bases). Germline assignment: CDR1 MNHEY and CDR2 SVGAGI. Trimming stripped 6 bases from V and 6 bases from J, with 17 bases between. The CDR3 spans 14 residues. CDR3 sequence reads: CASRARLGGAEAFF. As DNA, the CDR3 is TGTGCCAGCAGAGCTAGATTGGGGGGGGCTGAAGCTTTCTTT.

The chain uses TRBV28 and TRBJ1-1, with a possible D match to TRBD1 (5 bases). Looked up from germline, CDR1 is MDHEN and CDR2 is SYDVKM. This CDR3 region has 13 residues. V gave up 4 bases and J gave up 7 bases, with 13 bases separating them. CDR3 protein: CASSSLRQSEAFF. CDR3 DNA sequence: TGTGCCAGCAGTTCCCTCAGACAGAGTGAAGCTTTCTTT. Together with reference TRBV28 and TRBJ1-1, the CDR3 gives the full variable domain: DVKVTQSSRYLVKRTGEKVFLECVQDMDHENMFWYRQDPGLGLRLIYFSYDVKMKEKGDIPEGYSVSREKKERFSLILESASTNQTSMYLCASSSLRQSEAFFGQGTRLTVV.

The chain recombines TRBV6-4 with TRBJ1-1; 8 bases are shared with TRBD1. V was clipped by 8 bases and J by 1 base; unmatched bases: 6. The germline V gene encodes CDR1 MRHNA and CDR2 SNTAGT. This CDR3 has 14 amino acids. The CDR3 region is CASQAGTGNTEAFF. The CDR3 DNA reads TGTGCCAGCCAAGCCGGGACAGGGAACACTGAAGCTTTCTTT.

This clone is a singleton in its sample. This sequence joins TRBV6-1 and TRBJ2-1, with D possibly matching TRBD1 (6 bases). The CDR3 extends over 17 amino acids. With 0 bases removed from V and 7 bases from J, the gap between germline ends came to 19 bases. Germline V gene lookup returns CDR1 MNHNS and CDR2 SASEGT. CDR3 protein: CASSEAGGQGNGNEQFF. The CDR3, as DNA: TGTGCCAGCAGTGAAGCTGGGGGTCAGGGGAATGGGAATGAGCAGTTCTTC.

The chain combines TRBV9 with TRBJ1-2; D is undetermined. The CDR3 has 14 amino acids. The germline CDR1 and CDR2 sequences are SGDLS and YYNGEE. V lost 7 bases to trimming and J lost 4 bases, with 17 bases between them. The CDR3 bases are TGTGCCAGCGGGCAGGAGGGTGGGCTCTATGGCTACACCTTC. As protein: CASGQEGGLYGYTF.

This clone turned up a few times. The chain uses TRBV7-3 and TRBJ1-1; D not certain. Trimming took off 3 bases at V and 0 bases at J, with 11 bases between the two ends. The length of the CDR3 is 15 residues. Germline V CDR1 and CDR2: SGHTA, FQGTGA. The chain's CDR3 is CASSFRGDMNTEAFF. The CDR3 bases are TGTGCCAGCAGCTTCCGGGGAGACATGAACACTGAAGCTTTCTTT.

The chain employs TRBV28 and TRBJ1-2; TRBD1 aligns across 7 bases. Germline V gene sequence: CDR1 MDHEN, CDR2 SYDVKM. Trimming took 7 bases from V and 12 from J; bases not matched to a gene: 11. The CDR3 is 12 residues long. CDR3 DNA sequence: TGTGCCAGCACCGCAGGACAGGTCGGGGACACCTTC. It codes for CASTAGQVGDTF.

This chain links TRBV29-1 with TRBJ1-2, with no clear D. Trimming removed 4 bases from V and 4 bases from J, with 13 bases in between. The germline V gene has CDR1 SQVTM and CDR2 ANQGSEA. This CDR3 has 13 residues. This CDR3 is CSVGESAGYGYTF. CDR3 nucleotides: TGCAGCGTTGGAGAATCGGCAGGCTATGGCTACACCTTC.

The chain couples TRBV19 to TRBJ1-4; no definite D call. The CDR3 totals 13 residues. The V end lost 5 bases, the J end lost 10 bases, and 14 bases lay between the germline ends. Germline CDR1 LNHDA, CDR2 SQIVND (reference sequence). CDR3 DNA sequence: TGTGCCAGTAGTGACAACGGGGTGGGAAAACTGTTTTTT. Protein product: CASSDNGVGKLFF. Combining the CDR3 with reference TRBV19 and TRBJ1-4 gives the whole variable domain DGGITQSPKYLFRKEGQNVTLSCEQNLNHDAMYWYRQDPGQGLRLIYYSQIVNDFQKGDIAEGYSVSREKKESFPLTVTSAQKNPTAFYLCASSDNGVGKLFFGSGTQLSVL.

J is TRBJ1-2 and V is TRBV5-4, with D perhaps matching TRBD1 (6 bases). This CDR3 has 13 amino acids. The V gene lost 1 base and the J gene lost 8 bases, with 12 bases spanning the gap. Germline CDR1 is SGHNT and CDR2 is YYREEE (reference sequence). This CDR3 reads CASSLRGGRGYTF. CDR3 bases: TGTGCCAGCAGCTTGCGAGGGGGACGAGGCTACACCTTC. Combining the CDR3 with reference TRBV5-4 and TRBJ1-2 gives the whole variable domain ETGVTQSPTHLIKTRGQQVTLRCSSQSGHNTVSWYQQALGQGPQFIFQYYREEENGRGNFPPRFSGLQFPNYSSELNVNALELDDSALYLCASSLRGGRGYTFGSGTRLTVV.